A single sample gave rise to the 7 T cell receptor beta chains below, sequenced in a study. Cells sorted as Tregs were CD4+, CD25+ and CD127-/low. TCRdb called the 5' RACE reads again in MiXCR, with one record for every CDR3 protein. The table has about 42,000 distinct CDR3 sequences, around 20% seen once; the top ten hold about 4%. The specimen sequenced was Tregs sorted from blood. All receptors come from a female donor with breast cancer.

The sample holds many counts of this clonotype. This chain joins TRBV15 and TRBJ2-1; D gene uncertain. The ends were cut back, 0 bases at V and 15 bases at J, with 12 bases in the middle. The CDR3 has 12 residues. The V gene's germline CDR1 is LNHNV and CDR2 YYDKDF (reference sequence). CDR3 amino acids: CATSRDRSPGFF. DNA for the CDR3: TGTGCCACCAGCAGAGATCGCAGTCCCGGGTTCTTC.

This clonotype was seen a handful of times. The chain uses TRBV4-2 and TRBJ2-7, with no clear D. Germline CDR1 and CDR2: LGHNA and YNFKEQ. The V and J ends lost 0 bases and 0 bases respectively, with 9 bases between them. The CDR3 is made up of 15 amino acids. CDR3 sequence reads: CASSQDPATSYEQYF. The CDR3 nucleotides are TGTGCCAGCAGCCAAGATCCGGCGACCTCCTACGAGCAGTACTTC.

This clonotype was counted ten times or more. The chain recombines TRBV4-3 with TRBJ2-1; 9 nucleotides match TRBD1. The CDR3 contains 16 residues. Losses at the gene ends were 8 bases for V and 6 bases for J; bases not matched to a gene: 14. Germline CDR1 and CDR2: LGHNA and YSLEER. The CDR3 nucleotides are TGCGCCAGCGCTGACCGGGACAGGGAGAGAAGCAATGAGCAGTTCTTC. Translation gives CASADRDRERSNEQFF.

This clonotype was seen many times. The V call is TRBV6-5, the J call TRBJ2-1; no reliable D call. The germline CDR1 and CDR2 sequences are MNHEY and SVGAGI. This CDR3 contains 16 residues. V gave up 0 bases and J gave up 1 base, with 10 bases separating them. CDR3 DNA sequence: TGTGCCAGCAGTTACTCGAACCCATATTCCTACAATGAGCAGTTCTTC. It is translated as CASSYSNPYSYNEQFF.

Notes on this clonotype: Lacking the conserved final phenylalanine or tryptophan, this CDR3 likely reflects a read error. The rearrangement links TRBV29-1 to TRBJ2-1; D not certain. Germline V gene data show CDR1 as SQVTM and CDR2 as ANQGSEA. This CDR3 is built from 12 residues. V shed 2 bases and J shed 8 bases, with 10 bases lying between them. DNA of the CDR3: TGCAGCGTTGAATCTGGTAGATATGAGCAGTTCCTC. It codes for CSVESGRYEQFL.

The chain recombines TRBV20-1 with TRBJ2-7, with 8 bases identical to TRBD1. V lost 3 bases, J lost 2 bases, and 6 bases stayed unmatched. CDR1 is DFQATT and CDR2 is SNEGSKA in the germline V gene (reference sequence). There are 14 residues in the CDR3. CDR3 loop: CSARRPGGPYEQYF. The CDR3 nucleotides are TGCAGTGCTAGGAGGCCAGGGGGCCCCTACGAGCAGTACTTC.

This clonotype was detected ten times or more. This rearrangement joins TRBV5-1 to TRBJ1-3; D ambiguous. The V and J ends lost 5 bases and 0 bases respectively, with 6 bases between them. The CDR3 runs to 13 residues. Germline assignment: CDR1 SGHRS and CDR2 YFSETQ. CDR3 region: CASSSYSGNTIYF. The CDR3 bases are TGCGCCAGCAGTTCCTACTCTGGAAACACCATATATTTT.